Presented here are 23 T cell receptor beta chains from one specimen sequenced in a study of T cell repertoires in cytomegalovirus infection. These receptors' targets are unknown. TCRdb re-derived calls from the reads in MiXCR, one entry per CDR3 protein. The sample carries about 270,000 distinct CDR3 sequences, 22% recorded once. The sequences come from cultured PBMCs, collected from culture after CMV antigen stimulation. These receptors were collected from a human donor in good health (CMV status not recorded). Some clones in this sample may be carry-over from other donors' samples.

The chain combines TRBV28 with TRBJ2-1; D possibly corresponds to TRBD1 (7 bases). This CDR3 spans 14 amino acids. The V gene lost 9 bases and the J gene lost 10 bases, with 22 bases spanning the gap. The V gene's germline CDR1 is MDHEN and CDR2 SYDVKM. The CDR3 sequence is CASQGGSGRGEQFF. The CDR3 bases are TGTGCCAGTCAGGGGGGCAGCGGCCGCGGGGAGCAGTTCTTC.

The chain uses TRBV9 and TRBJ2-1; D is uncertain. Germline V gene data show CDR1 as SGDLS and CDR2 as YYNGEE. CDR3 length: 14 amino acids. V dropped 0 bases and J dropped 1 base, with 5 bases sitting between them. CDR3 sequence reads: CASSVAPSYNEQFF. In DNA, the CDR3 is TGTGCCAGCAGCGTAGCTCCATCCTACAATGAGCAGTTCTTC.

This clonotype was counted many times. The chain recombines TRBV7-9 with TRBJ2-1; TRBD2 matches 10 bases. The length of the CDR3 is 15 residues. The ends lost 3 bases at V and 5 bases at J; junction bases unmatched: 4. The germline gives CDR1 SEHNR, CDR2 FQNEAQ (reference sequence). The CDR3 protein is CASSFPSGSNNEQFF. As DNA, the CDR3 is TGTGCCAGCAGCTTTCCTAGCGGGAGTAACAATGAGCAGTTCTTC.

The CDR3 coding sequence is TGCGCCAGCAGCTCAGGGACTAGCGGGCCCAATGAGCAGTTCTTC. Its translation: CASSSGTSGPNEQFF. The rearrangement uses TRBV5-1 and TRBJ2-1, with 12 positions matching TRBD2. Germline-derived CDR1 and CDR2 are SGHRS and YFSETQ. The V gene end was trimmed by 3 bases and the J gene end by 6 bases; junction bases not matched to a gene: 4. The CDR3 contains 15 residues.

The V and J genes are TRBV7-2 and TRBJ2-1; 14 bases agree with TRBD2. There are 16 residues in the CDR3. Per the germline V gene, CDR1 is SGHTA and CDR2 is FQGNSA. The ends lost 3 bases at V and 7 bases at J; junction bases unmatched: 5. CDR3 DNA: TGTGCCAGCAGCTTCGTGACTAGCGGGAGGGAGAATGAGCAGTTCTTC. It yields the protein CASSFVTSGRENEQFF. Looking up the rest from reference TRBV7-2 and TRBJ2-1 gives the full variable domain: GAGVSQSPSNKVTEKGKDVELRCDPISGHTALYWYRQSLGQGLEFLIYFQGNSAPDKSGLPSDRFSAERTGGSVSTLTIQRTQQEDSAVYLCASSFVTSGRENEQFFGPGTRLTVL.

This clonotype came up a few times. This CDR3 reads CSVETSPETQYF. The DNA for the CDR3 is TGCAGCGTTGAAACCAGCCCGGAGACCCAGTACTTC. J is TRBJ2-5 and V is TRBV29-1; D uncertain. The length of the CDR3 is 12 residues. Trimming shortened V by 2 bases and J by 5 bases, and 9 bases separated the two germline ends. Germline CDR1 reads SQVTM; CDR2 reads ANQGSEA.

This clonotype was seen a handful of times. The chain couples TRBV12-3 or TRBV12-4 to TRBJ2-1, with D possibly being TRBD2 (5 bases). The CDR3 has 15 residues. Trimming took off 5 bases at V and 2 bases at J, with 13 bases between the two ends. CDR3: CASSTPGEPYNEQFF. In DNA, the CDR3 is TGTGCCAGCAGTACTCCCGGGGAACCCTACAATGAGCAGTTCTTC.

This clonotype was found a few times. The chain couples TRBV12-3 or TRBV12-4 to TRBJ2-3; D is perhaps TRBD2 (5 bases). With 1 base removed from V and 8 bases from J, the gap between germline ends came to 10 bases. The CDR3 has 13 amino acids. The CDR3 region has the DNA TGTGCCAGCAGTTTAGGTTTGGGGAGTACGCAGTATTTT. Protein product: CASSLGLGSTQYF.

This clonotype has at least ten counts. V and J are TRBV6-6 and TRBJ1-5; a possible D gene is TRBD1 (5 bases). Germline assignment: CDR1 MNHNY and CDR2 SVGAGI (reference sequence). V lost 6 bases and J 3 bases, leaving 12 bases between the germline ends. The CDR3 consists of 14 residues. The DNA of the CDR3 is TGTGCCAGCAGAGGGATCGGGGCCAATCAGCCCCAGCATTTT. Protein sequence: CASRGIGANQPQHF.

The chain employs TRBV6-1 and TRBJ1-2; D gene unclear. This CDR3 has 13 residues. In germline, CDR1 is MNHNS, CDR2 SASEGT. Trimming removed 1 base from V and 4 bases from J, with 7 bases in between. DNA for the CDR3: TGTGCCAGCAGTGAAGAGGGATCCTATGGCTACACCTTC. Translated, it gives CASSEEGSYGYTF.

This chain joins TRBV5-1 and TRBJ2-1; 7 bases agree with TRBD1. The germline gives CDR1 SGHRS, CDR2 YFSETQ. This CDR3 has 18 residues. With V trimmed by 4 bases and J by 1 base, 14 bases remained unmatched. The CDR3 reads CASSPAPVGQVSYNEQFF. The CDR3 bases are TGCGCCAGCAGCCCGGCTCCGGTCGGACAGGTGTCCTACAATGAGCAGTTCTTC.

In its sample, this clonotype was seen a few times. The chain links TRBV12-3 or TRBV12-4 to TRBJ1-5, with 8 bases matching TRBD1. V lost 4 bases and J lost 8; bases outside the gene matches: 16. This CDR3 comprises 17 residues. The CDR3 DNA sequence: TGTGCCAGCAGTTCCGGACAGGGTGGGACCCCGTGGAAGCCCCAGCATTTT. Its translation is CASSSGQGGTPWKPQHF.

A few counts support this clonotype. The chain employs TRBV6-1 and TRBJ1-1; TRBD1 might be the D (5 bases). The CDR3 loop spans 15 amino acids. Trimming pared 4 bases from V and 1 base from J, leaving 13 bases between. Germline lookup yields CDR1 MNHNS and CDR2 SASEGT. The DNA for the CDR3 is TGTGCCAGCAGTGGCGGGTCAGGGAAGAACACTGAAGCTTTCTTT. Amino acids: CASSGGSGKNTEAFF.

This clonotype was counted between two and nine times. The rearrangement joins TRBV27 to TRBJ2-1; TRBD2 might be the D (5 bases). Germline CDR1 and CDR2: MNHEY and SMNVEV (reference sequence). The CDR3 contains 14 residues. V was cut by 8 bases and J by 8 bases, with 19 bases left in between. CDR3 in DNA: TGTGCCAGCCGCGGGCGGTTGAAGGGCTATGAGCAGTTCTTC. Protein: CASRGRLKGYEQFF.

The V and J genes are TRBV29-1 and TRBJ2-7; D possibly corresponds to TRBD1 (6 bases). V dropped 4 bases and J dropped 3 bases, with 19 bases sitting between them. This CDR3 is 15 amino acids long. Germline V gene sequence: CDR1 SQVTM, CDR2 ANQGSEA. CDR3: CSVGFLGTTFYEQYF. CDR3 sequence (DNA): TGCAGCGTTGGATTTCTCGGGACAACTTTCTACGAGCAGTACTTC.

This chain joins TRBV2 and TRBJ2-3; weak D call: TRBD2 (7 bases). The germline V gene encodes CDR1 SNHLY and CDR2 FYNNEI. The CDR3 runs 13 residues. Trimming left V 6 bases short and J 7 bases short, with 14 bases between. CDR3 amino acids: CASSEGGAHTQYF. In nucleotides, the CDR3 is TGTGCCAGCAGCGAGGGGGGGGCACATACGCAGTATTTT. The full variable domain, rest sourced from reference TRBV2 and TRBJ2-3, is EPEVTQTPSHQVTQMGQEVILRCVPISNHLYFYWYRQILGQKVEFLVSFYNNEISEKSEIFDDQFSVERPDGSNFTLKIRSTKLEDSAMYFCASSEGGAHTQYFGPGTRLTVL.

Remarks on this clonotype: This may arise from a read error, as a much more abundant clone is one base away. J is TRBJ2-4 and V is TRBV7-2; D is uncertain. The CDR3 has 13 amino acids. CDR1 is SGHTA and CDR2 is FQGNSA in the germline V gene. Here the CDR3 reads CGSSLEVKNIQYF. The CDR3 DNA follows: TGTGGCAGCAGCTTAGAAGTCAAAAACATTCAGTACTTC.

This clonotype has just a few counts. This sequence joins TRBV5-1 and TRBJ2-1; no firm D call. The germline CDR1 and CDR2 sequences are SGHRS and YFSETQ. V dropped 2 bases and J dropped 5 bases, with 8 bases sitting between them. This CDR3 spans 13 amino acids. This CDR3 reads CASSFMGNNEQFF. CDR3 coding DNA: TGCGCCAGCAGCTTTATGGGTAACAATGAGCAGTTCTTC.

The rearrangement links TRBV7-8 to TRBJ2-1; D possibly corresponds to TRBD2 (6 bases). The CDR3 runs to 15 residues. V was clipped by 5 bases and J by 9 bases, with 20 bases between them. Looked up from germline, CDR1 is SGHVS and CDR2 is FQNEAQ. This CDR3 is CASSPSGLTIGEQFF. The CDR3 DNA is TGTGCCAGCAGCCCGTCGGGACTGACTATCGGTGAGCAGTTCTTC.

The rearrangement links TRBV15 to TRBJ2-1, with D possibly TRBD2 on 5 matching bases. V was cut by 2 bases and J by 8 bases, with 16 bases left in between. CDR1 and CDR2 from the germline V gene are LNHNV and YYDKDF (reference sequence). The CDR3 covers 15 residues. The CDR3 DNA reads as TGTGCCACCAGCAGATTCCCGATGTTCGGGGATGAGCAGTTCTTC. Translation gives CATSRFPMFGDEQFF.

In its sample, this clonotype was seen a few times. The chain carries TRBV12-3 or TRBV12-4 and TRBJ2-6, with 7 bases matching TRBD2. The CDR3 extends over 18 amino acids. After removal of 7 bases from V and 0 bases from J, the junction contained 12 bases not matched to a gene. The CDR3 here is CASKKRDSGPSGANVLTF. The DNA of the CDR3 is TGTGCCAGCAAAAAGCGGGATAGCGGACCCTCTGGGGCCAACGTCCTGACTTTC.

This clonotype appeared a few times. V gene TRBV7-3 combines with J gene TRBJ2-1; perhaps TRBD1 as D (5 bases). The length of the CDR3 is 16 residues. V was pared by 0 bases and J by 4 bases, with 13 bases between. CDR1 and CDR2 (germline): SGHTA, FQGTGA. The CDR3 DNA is TGTGCCAGCAGCTTAACTGGGGCAAAACAGTACAATGAGCAGTTCTTC. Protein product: CASSLTGAKQYNEQFF.

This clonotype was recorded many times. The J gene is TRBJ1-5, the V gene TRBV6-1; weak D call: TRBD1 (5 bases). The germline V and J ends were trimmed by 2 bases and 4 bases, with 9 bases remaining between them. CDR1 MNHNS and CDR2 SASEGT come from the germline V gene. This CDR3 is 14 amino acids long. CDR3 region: CASSERDSNQPQHF. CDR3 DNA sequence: TGTGCCAGCAGTGAAAGGGACTCTAATCAGCCCCAGCATTTT.